The sequence of this T cell receptor beta chain was determined in a study of blood T cell repertoires in COVID-19. Study context: Samples came from the United States, Italy and Spain, spanning acute and convalescent COVID-19.

V gave up 0 bases and J gave up 7 bases, with 19 bases separating them. The V gene's germline CDR1 is WNHNN and CDR2 SYGVQD (reference sequence). The CDR3 totals 17 residues. The study drew participants aged about 18 to 89 years from around 24 US areas. Clinical histories supplied by participants themselves formed the basis of cohort assignment. The data were produced by immunoSEQ multiplex PCR, yet TCRdb's version contains in-frame clones alone and is incomplete. The data show over 350,000 clones, 88% seen once. This clonotype was sampled from a woman under 40 with acute COVID-19. The chain combines TRBV10-1 with TRBJ2-4, with D perhaps TRBD2 (5 bases). Sequenced input: PBMCs or T cells enriched from blood (not recorded which). This chain's CDR3 is CASSESRVLQGGNIQYF. In DNA, the CDR3 is TGCGCCAGCAGTGAGTCGAGGGTTTTACAAGGCGGGAACATTCAGTACTTC.